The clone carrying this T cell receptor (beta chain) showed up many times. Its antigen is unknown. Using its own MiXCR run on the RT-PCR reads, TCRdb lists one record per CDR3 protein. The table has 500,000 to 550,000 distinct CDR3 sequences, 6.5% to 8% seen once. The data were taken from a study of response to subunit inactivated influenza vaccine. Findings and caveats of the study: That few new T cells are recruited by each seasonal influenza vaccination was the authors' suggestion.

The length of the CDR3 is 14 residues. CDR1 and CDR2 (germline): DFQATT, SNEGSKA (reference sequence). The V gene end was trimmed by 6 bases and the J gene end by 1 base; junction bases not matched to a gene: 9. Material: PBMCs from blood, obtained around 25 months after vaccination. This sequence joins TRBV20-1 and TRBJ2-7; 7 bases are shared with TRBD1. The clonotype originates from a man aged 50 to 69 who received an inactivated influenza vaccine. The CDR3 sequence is CSAPRQGHSYEQYF. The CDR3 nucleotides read TGCAGTGCCCCTCGACAGGGCCATTCCTACGAGCAGTACTTC.